This entry lists 5 T cell receptor beta chains sequenced from one sample in a study of blood T cell repertoires in COVID-19. Libraries were prepared by immunoSEQ multiplex PCR; TCRdb keeps only in-frame clonotypes and omits some of them. This sample yields about 140,000 clones, of which about 87% are seen a single time; 2.5% to 3% belongs to the top ten. The sample was peripheral blood. The receptors here all came from a human donor with COVID-19, enrolled during active disease. The donor label of this sample is uncertain.

The V gene is TRBV7-9, the J gene TRBJ1-5; D is undetermined. CDR1 is SEHNR and CDR2 is FQNEAQ in the germline V gene (reference sequence). Trimming cost V 5 bases and J 3 bases, with 8 bases left between them. This CDR3 spans 13 amino acids. The DNA for the CDR3 is TGTGCCAGCAGCCGCAGTCCCAATCAGCCCCAGCATTTT. Encoded protein: CASSRSPNQPQHF.

This clone was recorded a few times. In nucleotides, the CDR3 is TGCAGTGCTTTGGACAGGGGGGAGCTGTTTTTT. Residues: CSALDRGELFF. The genes are TRBV20-1 and TRBJ2-2; 7 bases are a match to TRBD1. The trim removed 5 bases at V and 8 bases at J, leaving 2 bases unmatched. This CDR3 contains 11 residues. The germline V gene encodes CDR1 DFQATT and CDR2 SNEGSKA (reference sequence).

The chain joins TRBV2 to TRBJ2-2, with a tentative D call TRBD2 (5 bases). This CDR3 contains 14 residues. V gave up 8 bases and J gave up 2 bases, with 12 bases separating them. Germline V gene sequence: CDR1 SNHLY, CDR2 FYNNEI. The CDR3: CASQTSHNTGELFF. The CDR3 nucleotides are TGTGCCAGCCAAACTAGTCACAACACCGGGGAGCTGTTTTTT.

The chain joins TRBV19 to TRBJ1-3; 9 nucleotides match TRBD1. The germline gives CDR1 LNHDA, CDR2 SQIVND (reference sequence). The CDR3 length is 14 residues. V shed 4 bases, J shed 10 bases, and the junction held 8 bases outside the gene matches. The CDR3 nucleotides read TGTGCCAGTAGTACCGACAGGGGGGAGTCTACCATATATTTT. Translated: CASSTDRGESTIYF.

CDR3 nucleotides: TGCGCCAGCAGCTTTGGTCTAGCGGGGGGTGATACGCAGTATTTT. Amino acids: CASSFGLAGGDTQYF. V usage is TRBV5-1 and J usage is TRBJ2-3, with 11 bases identical to TRBD2. Germline V gene sequence: CDR1 SGHRS, CDR2 YFSETQ. The CDR3 spans 15 residues. The trim removed 2 bases at V and 6 bases at J, leaving 5 bases unmatched.